The clone carrying this T cell receptor (beta chain) occurred many times. Its target is unknown. With constant-segment primers, 5'RACE yielded cDNA libraries of TCR alpha and TCR beta that carried sample barcodes and UMIs. TCRdb re-called the 5' RACE reads with MiXCR, one entry per CDR3 protein. Among roughly 130,000 distinct CDR3 sequences, approximately 6.3% were seen once, and the ten largest hold approximately 2%. The germline V and J ends were trimmed by 3 bases and 0 bases, with 12 bases remaining between them. Germline values: CDR1 SEHNR, CDR2 FQNEAQ (reference sequence). The CDR3 is 16 amino acids. The entry originates in a study of T-cell memory formation after mild COVID-19. About the research overall: The two donors had largely donor-specific TCR clusters.

Study findings and constraints: Shrinking CD4+ clones were chiefly CM and EM; CD8+ ones were chiefly EMRA.

Sequenced input: PBMCs or a T cell subset sorted from them (not recorded which). The clonotype was recovered from an adult woman who had mild COVID-19 (a few samples of this study predate the infection). Cell type and time point are not known. This chain joins TRBV7-9 and TRBJ2-4; D is uncertain. The chain's CDR3 is CASSFAVRVAKNIQYF. The CDR3 DNA follows: TGTGCCAGCAGCTTTGCTGTGAGAGTAGCCAAAAACATTCAGTACTTC.